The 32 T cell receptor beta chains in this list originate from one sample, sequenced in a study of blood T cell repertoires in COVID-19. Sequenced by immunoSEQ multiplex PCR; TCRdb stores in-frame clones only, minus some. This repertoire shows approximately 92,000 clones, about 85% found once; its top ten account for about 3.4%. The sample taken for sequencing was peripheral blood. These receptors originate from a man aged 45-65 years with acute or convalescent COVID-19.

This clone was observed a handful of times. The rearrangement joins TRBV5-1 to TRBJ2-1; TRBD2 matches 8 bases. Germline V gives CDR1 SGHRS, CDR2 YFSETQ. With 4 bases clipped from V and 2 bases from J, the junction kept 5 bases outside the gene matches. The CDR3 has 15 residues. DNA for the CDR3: TGCGCCAGCAGCAGCAGCGGGGGAACCTACAATGAGCAGTTCTTC. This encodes CASSSSGGTYNEQFF.

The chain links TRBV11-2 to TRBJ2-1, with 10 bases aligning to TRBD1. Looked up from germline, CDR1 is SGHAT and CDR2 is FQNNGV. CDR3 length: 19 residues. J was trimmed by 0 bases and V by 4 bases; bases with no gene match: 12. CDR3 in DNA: TGTGCCAGCAGCTCCAGGGACAGGGGCCGACTAAGCTCCTACAATGAGCAGTTCTTC. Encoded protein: CASSSRDRGRLSSYNEQFF.

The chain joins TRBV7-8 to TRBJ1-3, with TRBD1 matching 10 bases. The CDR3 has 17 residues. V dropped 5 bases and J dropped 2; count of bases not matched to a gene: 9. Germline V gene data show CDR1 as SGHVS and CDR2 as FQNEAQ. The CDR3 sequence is CASSPRRDRGPGNTIYF. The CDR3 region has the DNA TGTGCCAGCAGCCCTCGCCGGGACAGGGGTCCTGGAAACACCATATATTTT.

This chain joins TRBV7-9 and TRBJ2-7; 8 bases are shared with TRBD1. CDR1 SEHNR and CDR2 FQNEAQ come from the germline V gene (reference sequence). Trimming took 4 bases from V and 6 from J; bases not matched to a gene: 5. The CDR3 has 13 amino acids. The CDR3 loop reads CASSYSGGSEQYF. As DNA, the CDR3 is TGTGCCAGCAGCTACTCAGGGGGCTCCGAGCAGTACTTC.

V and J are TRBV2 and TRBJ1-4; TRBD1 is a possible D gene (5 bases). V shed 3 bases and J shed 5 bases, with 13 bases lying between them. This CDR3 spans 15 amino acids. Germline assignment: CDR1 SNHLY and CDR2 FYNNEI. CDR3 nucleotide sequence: TGTGCCAGCAGTGAGACAGATCAATGGAATGAAAAACTGTTTTTT. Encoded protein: CASSETDQWNEKLFF.

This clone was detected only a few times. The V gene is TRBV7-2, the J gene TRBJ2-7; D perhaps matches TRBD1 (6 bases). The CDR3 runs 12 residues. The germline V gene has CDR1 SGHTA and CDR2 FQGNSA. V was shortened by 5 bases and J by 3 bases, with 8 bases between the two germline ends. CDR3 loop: CASSRDNYEQYF. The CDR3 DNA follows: TGTGCCAGCAGCCGGGACAACTACGAGCAGTACTTC.

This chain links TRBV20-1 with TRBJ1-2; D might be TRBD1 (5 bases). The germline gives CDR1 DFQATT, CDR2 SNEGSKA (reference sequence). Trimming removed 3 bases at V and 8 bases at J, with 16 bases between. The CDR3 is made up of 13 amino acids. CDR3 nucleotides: TGCAGTGCTAGTCCGACAGCTCCTGAGGGCTACACCTTC. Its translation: CSASPTAPEGYTF.

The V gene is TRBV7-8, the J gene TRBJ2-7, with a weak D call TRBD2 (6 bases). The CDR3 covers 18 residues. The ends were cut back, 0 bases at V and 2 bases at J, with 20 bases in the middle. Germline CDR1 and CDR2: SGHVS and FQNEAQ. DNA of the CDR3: TGTGCCAGCAGCTTAGCGGTTGGATTGGGGGGAGTACCCTACGAGCAGTACTTC. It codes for CASSLAVGLGGVPYEQYF. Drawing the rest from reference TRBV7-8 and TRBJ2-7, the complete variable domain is GAGVSQSPRYKVAKRGQDVALRCDPISGHVSLFWYQQALGQGPEFLTYFQNEAQLDKSGLPSDRFFAERPEGSVSTLKIQRTQQEDSAVYLCASSLAVGLGGVPYEQYFGPGTRLTVT.

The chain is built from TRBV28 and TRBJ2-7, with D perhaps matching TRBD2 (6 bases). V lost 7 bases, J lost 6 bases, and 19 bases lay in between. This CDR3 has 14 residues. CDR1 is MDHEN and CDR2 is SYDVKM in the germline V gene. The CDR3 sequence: CASKQTGEIGEQYF. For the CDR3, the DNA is TGTGCCAGCAAACAAACGGGGGAGATAGGCGAGCAGTACTTC.

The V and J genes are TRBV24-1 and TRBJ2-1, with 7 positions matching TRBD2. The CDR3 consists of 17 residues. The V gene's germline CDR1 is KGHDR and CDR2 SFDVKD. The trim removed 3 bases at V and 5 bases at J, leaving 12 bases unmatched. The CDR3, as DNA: TGTGCCACCAGTGATCGTAACTCGGGGGGAGCGAACAATGAGCAGTTCTTC. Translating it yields CATSDRNSGGANNEQFF.

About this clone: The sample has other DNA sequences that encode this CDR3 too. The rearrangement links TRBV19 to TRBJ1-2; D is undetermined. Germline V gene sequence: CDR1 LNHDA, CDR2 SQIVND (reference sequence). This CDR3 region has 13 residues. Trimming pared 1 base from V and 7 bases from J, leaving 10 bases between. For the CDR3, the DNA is TGTGCCAGTAGTATAGCGGGGAGAGGTGGCTACACCTTC. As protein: CASSIAGRGGYTF.

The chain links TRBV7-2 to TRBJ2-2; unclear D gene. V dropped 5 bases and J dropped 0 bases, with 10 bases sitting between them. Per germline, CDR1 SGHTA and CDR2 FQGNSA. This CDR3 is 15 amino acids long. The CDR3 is CASSVILANTGELFF. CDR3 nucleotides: TGTGCCAGCAGCGTTATTCTAGCGAACACCGGGGAGCTGTTTTTT. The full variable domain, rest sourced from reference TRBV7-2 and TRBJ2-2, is GAGVSQSPSNKVTEKGKDVELRCDPISGHTALYWYRQSLGQGLEFLIYFQGNSAPDKSGLPSDRFSAERTGGSVSTLTIQRTQQEDSAVYLCASSVILANTGELFFGEGSRLTVL.

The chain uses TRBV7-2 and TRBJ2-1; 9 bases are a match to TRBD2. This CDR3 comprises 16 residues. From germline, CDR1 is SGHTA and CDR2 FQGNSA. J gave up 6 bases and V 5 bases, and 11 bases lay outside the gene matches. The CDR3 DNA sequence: TGTGCCAGCAGCGGGGCTAGGTTAGCGGGGGCCAATGAGCAGTTCTTC. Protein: CASSGARLAGANEQFF.

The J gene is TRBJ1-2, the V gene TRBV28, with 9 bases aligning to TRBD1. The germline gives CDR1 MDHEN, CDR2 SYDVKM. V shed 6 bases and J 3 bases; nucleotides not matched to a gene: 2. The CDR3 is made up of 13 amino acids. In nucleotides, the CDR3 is TGTGCCAGCAGACAGGGGGCATACTATGGCTACACCTTC. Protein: CASRQGAYYGYTF.

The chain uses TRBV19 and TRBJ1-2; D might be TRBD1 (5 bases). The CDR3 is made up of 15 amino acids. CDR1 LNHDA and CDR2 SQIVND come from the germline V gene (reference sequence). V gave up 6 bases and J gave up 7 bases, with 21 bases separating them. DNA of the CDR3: TGTGCCAGTAGCCTCAGCGACAAGGGGCAATCTGGCTACACCTTC. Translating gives CASSLSDKGQSGYTF.

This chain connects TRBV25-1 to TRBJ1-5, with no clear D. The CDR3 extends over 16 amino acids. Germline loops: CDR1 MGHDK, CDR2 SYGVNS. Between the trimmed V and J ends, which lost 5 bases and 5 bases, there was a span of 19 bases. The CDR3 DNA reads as TGTGCCAGCAGTCGCCTGAGGGCGGGAATTCATCAGCCCCAGCATTTT. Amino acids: CASSRLRAGIHQPQHF.

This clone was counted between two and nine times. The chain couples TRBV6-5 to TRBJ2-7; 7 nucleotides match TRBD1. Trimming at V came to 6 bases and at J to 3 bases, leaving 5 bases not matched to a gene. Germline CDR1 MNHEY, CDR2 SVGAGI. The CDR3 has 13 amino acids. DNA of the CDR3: TGTGCCAGCAGAGGACAGGTGGACTACGAGCAGTACTTC. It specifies CASRGQVDYEQYF.

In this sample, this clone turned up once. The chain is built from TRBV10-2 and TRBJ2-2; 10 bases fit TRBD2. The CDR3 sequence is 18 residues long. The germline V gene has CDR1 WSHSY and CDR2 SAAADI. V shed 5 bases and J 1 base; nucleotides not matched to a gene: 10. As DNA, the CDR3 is TGCGCCAGCAGTCCCGGGTGGTTAGCGGGAGGGAACACCGGGGAGCTGTTTTTT. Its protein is CASSPGWLAGGNTGELFF.

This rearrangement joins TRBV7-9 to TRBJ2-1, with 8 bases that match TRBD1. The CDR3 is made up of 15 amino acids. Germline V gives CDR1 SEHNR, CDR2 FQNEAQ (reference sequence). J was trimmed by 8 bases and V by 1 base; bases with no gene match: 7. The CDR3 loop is CASSLGQGINDEQFF. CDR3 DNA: TGTGCCAGCAGCTTAGGACAGGGGATTAATGATGAGCAGTTCTTC. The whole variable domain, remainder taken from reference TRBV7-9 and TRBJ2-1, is DTGVSQNPRHKITKRGQNVTFRCDPISEHNRLYWYRQTLGQGPEFLTYFQNEAQLEKSRLLSDRFSAERPKGSFSTLEIQRTEQGDSAMYLCASSLGQGINDEQFFGPGTRLTVL.

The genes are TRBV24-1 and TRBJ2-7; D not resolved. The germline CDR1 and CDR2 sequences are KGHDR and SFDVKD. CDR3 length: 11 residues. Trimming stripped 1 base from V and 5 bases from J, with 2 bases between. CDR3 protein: CATSDFDEQYF. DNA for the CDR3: TGTGCCACCAGTGATTTCGACGAGCAGTACTTC.

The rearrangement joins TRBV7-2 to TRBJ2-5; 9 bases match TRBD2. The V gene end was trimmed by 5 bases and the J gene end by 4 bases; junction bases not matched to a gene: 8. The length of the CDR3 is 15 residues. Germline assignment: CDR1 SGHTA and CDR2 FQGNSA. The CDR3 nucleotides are TGTGCCAGCAGCAATGTAGCGGGGGCGGGAGAGACCCAGTACTTC. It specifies CASSNVAGAGETQYF.

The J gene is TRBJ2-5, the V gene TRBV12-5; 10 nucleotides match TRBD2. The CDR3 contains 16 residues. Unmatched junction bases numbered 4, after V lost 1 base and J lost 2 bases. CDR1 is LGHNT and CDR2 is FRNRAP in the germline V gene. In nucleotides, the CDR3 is TGTGCTAGTGGTTTGGGCACTAGCGGGGAGCAAGAGACCCAGTACTTC. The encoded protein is CASGLGTSGEQETQYF.

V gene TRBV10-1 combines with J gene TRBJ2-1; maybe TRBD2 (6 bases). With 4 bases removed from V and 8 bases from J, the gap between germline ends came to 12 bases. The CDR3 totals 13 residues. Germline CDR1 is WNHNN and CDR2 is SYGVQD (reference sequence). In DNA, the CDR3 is TGCGCCAGCAGTGCTAGACCGGGAGATGAGCAGTTCTTC. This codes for CASSARPGDEQFF.

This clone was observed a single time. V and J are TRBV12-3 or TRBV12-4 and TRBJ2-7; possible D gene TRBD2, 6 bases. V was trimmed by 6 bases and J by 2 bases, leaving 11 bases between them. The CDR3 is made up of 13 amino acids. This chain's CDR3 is CASRRDGTYEQYF. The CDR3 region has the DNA TGTGCCAGCAGGCGGGACGGAACCTACGAGCAGTACTTC.

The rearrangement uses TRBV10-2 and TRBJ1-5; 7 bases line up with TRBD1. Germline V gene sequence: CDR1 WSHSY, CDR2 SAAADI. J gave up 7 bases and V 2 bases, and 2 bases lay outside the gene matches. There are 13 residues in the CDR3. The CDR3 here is CASSEDREQPQHF. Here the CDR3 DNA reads TGCGCCAGCAGTGAGGACAGGGAACAGCCCCAGCATTTT.

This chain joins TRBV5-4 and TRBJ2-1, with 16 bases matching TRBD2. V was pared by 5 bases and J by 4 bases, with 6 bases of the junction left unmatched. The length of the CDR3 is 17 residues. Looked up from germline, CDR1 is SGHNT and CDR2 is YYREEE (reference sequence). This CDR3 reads CASSSGTSGRAYNEQFF. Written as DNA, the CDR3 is TGTGCCAGCAGTTCCGGGACTAGCGGGAGGGCTTACAATGAGCAGTTCTTC.

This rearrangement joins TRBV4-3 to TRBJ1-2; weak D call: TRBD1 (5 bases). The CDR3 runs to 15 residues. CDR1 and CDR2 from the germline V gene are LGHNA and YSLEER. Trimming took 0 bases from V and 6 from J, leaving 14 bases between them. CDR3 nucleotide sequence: TGCGCCAGCAGCCAAGATCGGGGGTATTTCGATGGCTACACCTTC. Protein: CASSQDRGYFDGYTF.

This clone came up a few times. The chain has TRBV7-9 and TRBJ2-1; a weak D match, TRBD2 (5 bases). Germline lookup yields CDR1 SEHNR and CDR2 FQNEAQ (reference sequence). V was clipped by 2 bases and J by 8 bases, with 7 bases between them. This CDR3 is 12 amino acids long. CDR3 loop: CASSLLGDEQFF. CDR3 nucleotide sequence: TGTGCCAGCAGCTTACTCGGGGATGAGCAGTTCTTC.

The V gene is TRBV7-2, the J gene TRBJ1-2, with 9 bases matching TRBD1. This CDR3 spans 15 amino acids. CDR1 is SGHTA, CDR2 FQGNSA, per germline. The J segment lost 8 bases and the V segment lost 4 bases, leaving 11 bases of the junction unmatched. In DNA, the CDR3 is TGTGCCAGCAGCTCGGGACAGGGAGATTTCCGAGGCTACACCTTC. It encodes CASSSGQGDFRGYTF.

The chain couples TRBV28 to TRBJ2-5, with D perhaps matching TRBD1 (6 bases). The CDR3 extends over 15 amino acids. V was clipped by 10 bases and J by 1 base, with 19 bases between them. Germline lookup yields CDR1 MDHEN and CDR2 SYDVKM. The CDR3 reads CATIPQGRLQETQYF. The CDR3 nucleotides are TGTGCCACGATACCCCAGGGGCGACTCCAAGAGACCCAGTACTTC.

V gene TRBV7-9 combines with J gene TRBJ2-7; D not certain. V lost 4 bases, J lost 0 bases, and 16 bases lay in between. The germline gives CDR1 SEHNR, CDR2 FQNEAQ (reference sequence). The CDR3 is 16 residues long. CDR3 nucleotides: TGTGCCAGCAGCTCCCCAGCGTTTTCCCCCTCCTACGAGCAGTACTTC. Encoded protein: CASSSPAFSPSYEQYF.

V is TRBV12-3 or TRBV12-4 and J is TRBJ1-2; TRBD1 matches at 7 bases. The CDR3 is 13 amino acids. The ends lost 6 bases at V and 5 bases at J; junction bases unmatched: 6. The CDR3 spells CASSRTGVYGYTF. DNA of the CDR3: TGTGCCAGCAGCCGTACAGGGGTATATGGCTACACCTTC.